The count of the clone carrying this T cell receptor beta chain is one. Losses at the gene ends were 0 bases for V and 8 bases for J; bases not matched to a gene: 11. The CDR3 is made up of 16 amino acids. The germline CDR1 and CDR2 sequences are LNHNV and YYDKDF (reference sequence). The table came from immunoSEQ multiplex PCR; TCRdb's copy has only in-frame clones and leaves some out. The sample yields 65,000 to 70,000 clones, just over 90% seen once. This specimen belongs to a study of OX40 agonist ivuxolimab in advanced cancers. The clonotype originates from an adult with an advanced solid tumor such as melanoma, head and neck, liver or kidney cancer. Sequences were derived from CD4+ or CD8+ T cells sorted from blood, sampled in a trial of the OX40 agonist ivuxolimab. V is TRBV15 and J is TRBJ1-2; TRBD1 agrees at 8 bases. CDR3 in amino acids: CATSREIVTGDNGYTF. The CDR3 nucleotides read TGTGCCACCAGCAGAGAGATTGTGACAGGGGATAACGGCTACACCTTC.